A selection of T cell receptor beta chains follows, all from one sample in a study of T cell repertoires in ileal Crohn's disease. Here immunoSEQ multiplex PCR was the method, and the copy in TCRdb shows in-frame clones only, minus some. Of around 7,500 clones listed, more than 70% are singletons. The sequenced material came from ileal tissue. Receptor source: an adult with Crohn's disease. Each CDR3 is given without its conserved first and last residue.

j_call v_call cdr3_aa
TRBJ1-5 TRBV15 ATSFRTGRAGQPQH
TRBJ1-1 TRBV2 ASSDRDRAEAF
TRBJ1-2 TRBV10-3 ATRTGSYGYT
TRBJ1-5 TRBV18 ASSPPGPNQPQH
TRBJ2-5 TRBV5-1 ASSLYTDREETQY
TRBJ1-2 TRBV28 ASSFRGPNYGYT
TRBJ1-3 TRBV9 ASSAALSLTGPSGNTIY
TRBJ1-2 TRBV28 ASSLRGEHGYT
TRBJ2-1 TRBV28 ASLGRTGGSYNEQF
TRBJ1-3 TRBV6-5 ASSGRHSSGNTIY
TRBJ1-1 TRBV18 ASSPQPVANTEAF
TRBJ2-7 TRBV28 ASSGRYSYEQY
TRBJ2-1 TRBV9 ASSASSYNEQF
TRBJ2-7 TRBV28 ASRTTRDYTYEQY
TRBJ2-1 TRBV20-1 SASLRGKQF
TRBJ1-1 TRBV7-9 ASRTQGAGEAF
TRBJ2-3 TRBV4-1 ASSQRDTDTQY
TRBJ2-5 TRBV5-8 ASSLTGPRETQY
TRBJ2-5 TRBV7-9 ASSPFTVKETQY
TRBJ2-6 TRBV28 ASSLFASGANVLT
TRBJ2-7 TRBV30 ASSLRANEQY
TRBJ2-5 TRBV29-1 SGFGGGEETQY
TRBJ2-2 TRBV7-3 ASSFSGGGTGELF
TRBJ1-5 TRBV28 ASSLSGRDNQPQH
TRBJ1-4 TRBV6-1 ASGSRATNEKLF
TRBJ1-6 TRBV18 ASSPPNGRSYNSPLH
TRBJ2-7 TRBV2 ASSEPTGVSSYEQY
TRBJ2-5 TRBV7-7 ASSFRREETQY
TRBJ2-1 TRBV19 ASSTRTGVTNEQF
TRBJ1-3 TRBV6-6 ASRGPRSGNTIY
TRBJ1-1 TRBV18 ASLGARGQGTEAF
TRBJ2-2 TRBV27 ASSVGRGTGELF
TRBJ2-5 TRBV4-3 ASSQDGTGGGETQY
TRBJ1-1 TRBV7-9 ASSLTPDTEAF
TRBJ2-3 TRBV5-1 ASSPDSTTDTQY
TRBJ2-7 TRBV7-8 ASSSTVSGTGRDYEQY
TRBJ2-5 TRBV15 ATSREAGPQY
TRBJ2-2 TRBV28 ASSSLRPPGELF
TRBJ2-3 TRBV28 ASKVKSGGAGRDTQY
TRBJ1-3 TRBV6-6 ASTGGNTIY
TRBJ2-7 TRBV9 ASSGRLAAEQY
TRBJ1-2 TRBV7-8 ASSSGTGVVAGYT
TRBJ1-2 TRBV28 ASSYKWDYGYT
TRBJ2-5 TRBV4-1 ASSTHGQGAGETQY
TRBJ2-1 TRBV5-1 ASGTPGLTYNEQF
TRBJ1-2 TRBV19 ASSIGTGTDYGYT
TRBJ1-2 TRBV20-1 SASSRPGYT
TRBJ1-4 TRBV7-8 ASSQFTGSDEKLF
TRBJ1-2 TRBV6-1 ASREGQPHGEGYT
TRBJ1-3 TRBV15 ATSRDGNTIY
TRBJ1-1 TRBV10-2 ASSERSGNTEAF
TRBJ2-7 TRBV10-3 ATGDSHYEQY
TRBJ2-3 TRBV7-9 ASSLAQLLNTDTQY
TRBJ2-1 TRBV5-1 ASSPGSTNYEQF
TRBJ1-2 TRBV19 ASTQTGENYGYT
TRBJ1-5 TRBV6-8 ASSVRGSAQH
TRBJ1-2 TRBV11-2 ASSHSSRGYT